Listed below are T cell receptor beta chains from one sample, sequenced in a study of blood T cell dynamics during melanoma immunotherapy. Using immunoSEQ multiplex PCR, the repertoire was profiled, and TCRdb retains in-frame clones only, with some absent. Seen here are 15,000 to 20,000 clones, approximately 89% observed once, and the top ten hold 1.8%. The material sequenced was blood, taken from a patient treated with checkpoint blockade. These TCRs come from a human donor with melanoma. Each CDR3 is given with its conserved first and last residue. The D gene is left open where the match is weak. Clone size is stated in some rows and not others, as once, few, many or a class when expanded.

d_call	v_call	clone_size	j_call	cdr3_nt	cdr3_aa
.	TRBV5-1	.	TRBJ1-5	TGCGCCAGCAGCTTCGGAGACAATCAGCCCCAGCATTTT	CASSFGDNQPQHF
.	TRBV18	.	TRBJ1-5	TGTGCCAGCTCACCATATAAGGATCAGCCCCAGCATTTT	CASSPYKDQPQHF
.	TRBV7-2	.	TRBJ1-1	TGTGCCAGCAGCCCGGTTATAGGGGGCACTGAAGCTTTCTTT	CASSPVIGGTEAFF
.	TRBV18	once	TRBJ2-7	TGTGCCAGCTCACAAACAGGGGGGGACTCCTACGAGCAGTACTTC	CASSQTGGDSYEQYF
.	TRBV5-1	.	TRBJ1-3	TGCGCCAGCATGGTAGACTCTGGAAACACCATATATTTT	CASMVDSGNTIYF
TRBD1	TRBV29-1	.	TRBJ1-2	TGCAGCGTACCGGGACAGGGAGGCTATGGCTACACCTTC	CSVPGQGGYGYTF
.	TRBV5-1	.	TRBJ2-2	TGCGCCAGCAGCCGGGCGGGGATGAACACCGGGGAGCTGTTTTTT	CASSRAGMNTGELFF
.	TRBV6-1	few	TRBJ2-7	TGTGCCAGCAGCGAGGGGACACATCTAACCTACGAGCAGTACTTC	CASSEGTHLTYEQYF
.	TRBV19	.	TRBJ1-1	TGTGCCAGTAGGCCTTCGGGGGGGAGCACTGAAGCTTTCTTT	CASRPSGGSTEAFF
.	TRBV5-1	.	TRBJ1-2	TGCGCCAGCAGCAACGGGGCTAACTATGGCTACACCTTC	CASSNGANYGYTF
.	TRBV19	.	TRBJ2-7	TGTGCCAGTAGTATAGATCTTAAGCGGGAGCAGTACTTC	CASSIDLKREQYF